One sample yielded the 26 T cell receptor beta chains listed below, sequenced in a study of beta chain bispecific antibodies for T cell cancers. Study outcomes and limitations: Anti-TRBV12 exposure, compared with anti-CD19, reduced the TRBV12-3 proportion of TRBV signal by around 99%. Normal T cells contributed less of the targeted TRBV signal than the leukemia cells did.

From the 5' RACE reads, TCRdb called clonotypes with MiXCR, one entry per CDR3 protein. The repertoire holds about 20,000 distinct CDR3 sequences, with just over 2% as singletons. T cells were expanded from blood mononuclear cells for 2 to 3 days with anti-CD3 OKT3 or CD3/CD28 beads. Their specific antigens are unknown. The sequencing used healthy donor T cells cultured with leukemia cells, collected from a culture containing a bispecific antibody targeting TCR Vbeta12. All receptors derive from a human donor in good health. Some clones in this sample may be carry-over from other donors' samples.

This clonotype was recorded at least ten times. The chain couples TRBV7-2 to TRBJ2-5; 9 nucleotides line up with TRBD2. After removal of 5 bases from V and 2 bases from J, the junction contained 9 bases not matched to a gene. The CDR3 is made up of 16 amino acids. Per germline, CDR1 SGHTA and CDR2 FQGNSA. The CDR3 sequence is CASSPRRLAAQETQYF. The CDR3 coding sequence is TGTGCCAGCAGCCCAAGGAGACTAGCGGCACAAGAGACCCAGTACTTC. The variable domain in full, with the rest retrieved from reference TRBV7-2 and TRBJ2-5, is GAGVSQSPSNKVTEKGKDVELRCDPISGHTALYWYRQSLGQGLEFLIYFQGNSAPDKSGLPSDRFSAERTGGSVSTLTIQRTQQEDSAVYLCASSPRRLAAQETQYFGPGTRLLVL.

This clonotype was observed many times. V usage is TRBV6-2 or TRBV6-3 and J usage is TRBJ2-1; tentative D call: TRBD2 (6 bases). Trimming took 7 bases from V and 0 from J, leaving 13 bases between them. There are 15 residues in the CDR3. Germline V gene data show CDR1 as MNHEY and CDR2 as SVGEGT. CDR3 loop: CASTQRARSYNEQFF. CDR3 DNA sequence: TGTGCCAGCACCCAGCGGGCTCGCTCCTACAATGAGCAGTTCTTC.

This clonotype was observed many times. This sequence joins TRBV20-1 and TRBJ2-7; D not resolved. V lost 3 bases and J 2 bases, leaving 11 bases between the germline ends. Germline CDR1 DFQATT, CDR2 SNEGSKA (reference sequence). This CDR3 has 13 amino acids. The CDR3 reads CSASDTYAYEQYF. Here the CDR3 DNA reads TGCAGTGCTAGTGATACATACGCCTACGAGCAGTACTTC.

This clonotype appeared many times. This chain links TRBV10-3 with TRBJ1-5; D unresolved. This CDR3 is built from 13 residues. V gave up 3 bases and J gave up 5 bases, with 8 bases separating them. Germline V lookup: CDR1 ENHRY, CDR2 SYGVKD. CDR3 residues: CAISDIMDQPQHF. Here the CDR3 DNA reads TGTGCCATCAGTGATATCATGGATCAGCCCCAGCATTTT.

The sample holds many counts of this clonotype. This rearrangement joins TRBV11-2 to TRBJ2-1, with D uncertain. V was cut by 1 base and J by 8 bases, with 6 bases left in between. The CDR3 consists of 12 residues. Germline assignment: CDR1 SGHAT and CDR2 FQNNGV. CDR3 bases: TGTGCCAGCAGCTTAGGATCCCATGAGCAGTTCTTC. Translated: CASSLGSHEQFF.

This clonotype was detected ten times or more. The chain has TRBV18 and TRBJ2-7, with D perhaps assigned TRBD1 or TRBD2 (6 bases each). This CDR3 region has 12 residues. Germline V gene data show CDR1 as KGHSH and CDR2 as LQKENI. V was cut by 5 bases and J by 3 bases, with 8 bases left in between. The CDR3 region has the DNA TGTGCCAGCTCAGAGGGGGGCTACGAGCAGTACTTC. Protein product: CASSEGGYEQYF.

V and J are TRBV6-1 and TRBJ2-3; possibly TRBD1 or TRBD2 for D (5 bases each). Germline CDR1 reads MNHNS; CDR2 reads SASEGT. The CDR3 covers 15 residues. The ends were cut back, 0 bases at V and 3 bases at J, with 10 bases in the middle. CDR3 region: CASSEALWGTDTQYF. CDR3 sequence (DNA): TGTGCCAGCAGTGAAGCATTATGGGGGACAGATACGCAGTATTTT.

This clonotype occurred many times. The rearrangement links TRBV5-1 to TRBJ2-7; D is unclear. Trimming removed 3 bases at V and 4 bases at J, with 8 bases between. The CDR3 contains 12 residues. In germline, CDR1 is SGHRS, CDR2 YFSETQ. The CDR3 DNA is TGCGCCAGCAGCTCAACACGGTACGAGCAGTACTTC. Its protein product is CASSSTRYEQYF.

This clonotype was seen ten or more times. The chain is built from TRBV7-6 and TRBJ2-7; D remains ambiguous. The V gene lost 1 base and the J gene lost 6 bases, with 13 bases spanning the gap. Germline CDR1 SGHVS, CDR2 FNYEAQ. The CDR3 is made up of 14 amino acids. As DNA, the CDR3 is TGTGCCAGCAGCTTAGAGGTTGGTTTCGGCGAGCAGTACTTC. Translation gives CASSLEVGFGEQYF.

This clonotype was recorded at least ten times. The V and J genes are TRBV6-5 and TRBJ2-7; D gene unclear. V dropped 0 bases and J dropped 1 base, with 10 bases sitting between them. Germline CDR1 MNHEY, CDR2 SVGAGI. The CDR3 extends over 15 amino acids. CDR3 sequence reads: CASSYSSASSYEQYF. The CDR3 bases are TGTGCCAGCAGTTACTCATCGGCTAGTTCCTACGAGCAGTACTTC.

This sequence joins TRBV5-4 and TRBJ2-7; TRBD1 matches at 10 bases. This CDR3 has 14 residues. Per the germline V gene, CDR1 is SGHNT and CDR2 is YYREEE (reference sequence). J gave up 6 bases and V 5 bases, and 8 bases lay outside the gene matches. CDR3 sequence (DNA): TGTGCCAGCAGATCCGGGACAGGGGTAAGCGAGCAGTACTTC. This gives the protein CASRSGTGVSEQYF.

This clonotype came up many times. The rearrangement uses TRBV29-1 and TRBJ1-5, with 8 bases identical to TRBD1. The germline gives CDR1 SQVTM, CDR2 ANQGSEA. V shed 6 bases and J 6 bases; nucleotides not matched to a gene: 16. The CDR3 contains 16 residues. The CDR3 loop reads CSVLTSTGALGQPQHF. CDR3 DNA sequence: TGCAGCGTGCTCACCTCGACAGGGGCCCTCGGTCAGCCCCAGCATTTT.

Many counts were recorded for this clonotype. V is TRBV5-1 and J is TRBJ1-2; D remains unclear. The CDR3 spans 12 residues. Trimming stripped 0 bases from V and 8 bases from J, with 8 bases between. The V gene's germline CDR1 is SGHRS and CDR2 YFSETQ. The CDR3 DNA reads as TGCGCCAGCAGCTTGGACCTGGGCGGCTACACCTTC. Translated, it gives CASSLDLGGYTF.

By its share, this clonotype is medium-sized. The chain has TRBV20-1 and TRBJ2-1, with D tentatively TRBD2 (6 bases). Looked up from germline, CDR1 is DFQATT and CDR2 is SNEGSKA (reference sequence). The ends were cut back, 6 bases at V and 2 bases at J, with 17 bases in the middle. CDR3 length: 15 amino acids. The DNA of the CDR3 is TGCAGTGCACCGCGGGCGGGGTCGACCTACAATGAGCAGTTCTTC. Protein sequence: CSAPRAGSTYNEQFF.

This clonotype showed up many times. This rearrangement joins TRBV7-9 to TRBJ2-5, with unresolved D. This CDR3 has 13 amino acids. V dropped 5 bases and J dropped 3 bases, with 10 bases sitting between them. Germline V gives CDR1 SEHNR, CDR2 FQNEAQ (reference sequence). The CDR3 protein is CASSQPGEETQYF. CDR3 bases: TGTGCCAGCAGCCAGCCGGGTGAAGAGACCCAGTACTTC.

This clonotype showed up just a few times. The genes are TRBV5-4 and TRBJ2-3, with no clear D. Germline V gene data show CDR1 as SGHNT and CDR2 as YYREEE (reference sequence). Trimming removed 0 bases at V and 6 bases at J, with 8 bases between. The CDR3 has 13 residues. Written as DNA, the CDR3 is TGTGCCAGCAGCTTGGGGGCCGAGGATACGCAGTATTTT. Translated, it gives CASSLGAEDTQYF.

This clonotype has ten or more counts. The chain couples TRBV27 to TRBJ2-3, with 10 bases matching TRBD1. CDR1 and CDR2 (germline): MNHEY, SMNVEV (reference sequence). With V trimmed by 4 bases and J by 3 bases, 10 bases remained unmatched. The CDR3 runs to 17 residues. CDR3 sequence (DNA): TGTGCCAGCAGTTCACCAAACGACAGGGGGCGGACAGATACGCAGTATTTT. This translates into CASSSPNDRGRTDTQYF.

The table lists this clonotype with many counts. This chain links TRBV3-1 with TRBJ2-5; 7 bases are shared with TRBD2. The germline V gene has CDR1 LGHDT and CDR2 YNNKEL (reference sequence). This CDR3 is 15 amino acids long. The ends lost 4 bases at V and 0 bases at J; junction bases unmatched: 5. Here the CDR3 reads CASSLGLVDQETQYF. CDR3 in DNA: TGTGCCAGCAGCCTAGGACTAGTAGACCAAGAGACCCAGTACTTC.

This clonotype was seen a handful of times. The chain combines TRBV19 with TRBJ2-1; D is ambiguous. Trimming shortened V by 3 bases and J by 8 bases, and 8 bases separated the two germline ends. The CDR3 contains 12 residues. Germline CDR1 reads LNHDA; CDR2 reads SQIVND (reference sequence). The DNA for the CDR3 is TGTGCCAGTAGTATTGGGTTTCATGAGCAGTTCTTC. It specifies CASSIGFHEQFF.

The chain employs TRBV29-1 and TRBJ1-2; D remains unclear. Germline-derived CDR1 and CDR2 are SQVTM and ANQGSEA. This CDR3 contains 12 residues. V lost 6 bases to trimming and J lost 3 bases, with 11 bases between them. In DNA, the CDR3 is TGCAGCGTCGTCACTGGGGACTATGGCTACACCTTC. Translating gives CSVVTGDYGYTF.

This clonotype was picked up many times. This chain uses TRBV5-1 with TRBJ2-1, with D hard to call. This CDR3 region has 13 residues. V was trimmed by 2 bases and J by 9 bases, leaving 12 bases between them. In germline, CDR1 is SGHRS, CDR2 YFSETQ. CDR3 residues: CASSFFWGSEQFF. As DNA, the CDR3 is TGCGCCAGCAGCTTCTTCTGGGGTAGTGAGCAGTTCTTC.

The sample holds many counts of this clonotype. The chain employs TRBV4-2 and TRBJ2-4, with 10 bases lining up with TRBD1. Germline V gives CDR1 LGHNA, CDR2 YNFKEQ. V lost 0 bases, J lost 2 bases, and 7 bases stayed unmatched. This CDR3 has 18 residues. The CDR3 bases are TGTGCCAGCAGCCAAGATGGAGGGACAGGGGCGACCAAAAACATTCAGTACTTC. The encoded protein is CASSQDGGTGATKNIQYF.

The chain recombines TRBV30 with TRBJ1-3; D gene unclear. The germline V gene encodes CDR1 GTSNPN and CDR2 SVGIG (reference sequence). V lost 2 bases and J 2 bases, leaving 4 bases between the germline ends. This CDR3 contains 12 residues. The CDR3 protein is CAWSPAGNTIYF. DNA of the CDR3: TGTGCCTGGAGTCCCGCTGGAAACACCATATATTTT.

This clonotype was counted at least ten times. The chain is built from TRBV9 and TRBJ1-2; D unresolved. The CDR3 is made up of 14 amino acids. Germline V gene data show CDR1 as SGDLS and CDR2 as YYNGEE. Deletions cut 4 bases from V and 4 bases from J, with 14 bases between. The CDR3 DNA reads as TGTGCCAGCAGCCCGGAATCAGGATTCTATGGCTACACCTTC. Translating gives CASSPESGFYGYTF.

This clonotype was observed many times. The chain combines TRBV19 with TRBJ2-4; TRBD1 might be the D (5 bases). Germline lookup yields CDR1 LNHDA and CDR2 SQIVND (reference sequence). V dropped 2 bases and J dropped 7 bases, with 6 bases sitting between them. This CDR3 comprises 12 residues. Written as DNA, the CDR3 is TGTGCCAGTAGTATAAAGGGGAACATTCAGTACTTC. Translated: CASSIKGNIQYF.

Ten or more counts support this clonotype. The V and J genes are TRBV5-1 and TRBJ2-7; TRBD1 agrees at 9 bases. Germline-derived CDR1 and CDR2 are SGHRS and YFSETQ. This CDR3 has 17 residues. Trimming removed 2 bases from V and 3 bases from J; junction bases left unmatched: 12. In DNA form, the CDR3 reads TGCGCCAGCAGCTTTTATCCGGGACAGGGATTCAACTACGAGCAGTACTTC. Its translation is CASSFYPGQGFNYEQYF.